Each of the 16 T cell receptor beta chains below was sequenced from the same sample in a study of T cells after yellow fever vaccination. One entry per CDR3 protein results from TCRdb running MiXCR on the 5' RACE reads. Of some 300,000 distinct CDR3 sequences listed, around 9.3% are singletons. The sample here was CD4+ T cells sorted from PBMCs, taken 5 days after the yellow fever booster vaccination. Receptor source: a man younger than 30 who received the YFV17D yellow fever vaccine.

The chain carries TRBV3-1 and TRBJ1-4, with a tentative D call TRBD1 (5 bases). From germline, CDR1 is LGHDT and CDR2 YNNKEL (reference sequence). The V end lost 4 bases, the J end lost 3 bases, and 12 bases lay between the germline ends. The CDR3 is 15 amino acids. The CDR3 region has the DNA TGTGCCAGCAGCCGGGGGAGACAGCCTAATGAAAAACTGTTTTTT. This codes for CASSRGRQPNEKLFF.

This chain links TRBV28 with TRBJ1-5; no reliable D call. The CDR3 is 14 residues long. V lost 5 bases and J 7 bases, leaving 15 bases between the germline ends. CDR1 and CDR2 from the germline V gene are MDHEN and SYDVKM. CDR3 nucleotides: TGTGCCAGCAGTCCCCCGACCATCCGGCAGCCCCAGCATTTT. Translating it yields CASSPPTIRQPQHF.

The sample holds many counts of this clonotype. This chain links TRBV20-1 with TRBJ2-1; maybe TRBD2 (5 bases). The CDR3 sequence is 11 residues long. Trimming removed 8 bases at V and 9 bases at J, with 14 bases between. The germline CDR1 and CDR2 sequences are DFQATT and SNEGSKA (reference sequence). For the CDR3, the DNA is TGCAGTTTCCCCCACGGGGTTGAGCAGTTCTTC. Its translation is CSFPHGVEQFF.

This clonotype was seen a handful of times. The chain combines TRBV27 with TRBJ2-7; TRBD1 is a possible D gene (5 bases). With 5 bases removed from V and 3 bases from J, the gap between germline ends came to 11 bases. The CDR3 spans 13 residues. Germline V gene lookup returns CDR1 MNHEY and CDR2 SMNVEV (reference sequence). CDR3 sequence reads: CASSKQAGYEQYF. In DNA, the CDR3 is TGTGCCAGCAGTAAACAGGCTGGCTACGAGCAGTACTTC.

This clonotype came up many times. The CDR3 is CASSTGGGRTDTQYF. For the CDR3, the DNA is TGTGCCAGCAGCACCGGTGGGGGTCGGACAGATACGCAGTATTTT. This chain links TRBV7-2 with TRBJ2-3; D tentatively reads TRBD1 or TRBD2 (5 bases each). Trimming stripped 5 bases from V and 3 bases from J, with 15 bases between. The V gene's germline CDR1 is SGHTA and CDR2 FQGNSA. The CDR3 has 15 residues.

The rearrangement joins TRBV6-2 or TRBV6-3 to TRBJ2-5; TRBD1 might be the D (6 bases). V was pared by 0 bases and J by 0 bases, with 8 bases between. Germline V lookup: CDR1 MNHEY, CDR2 SVGEGT. The CDR3 runs 15 residues. DNA of the CDR3: TGTGCCAGCAGTTACTCGTCAGGGGACCAAGAGACCCAGTACTTC. This sequence encodes CASSYSSGDQETQYF.

This chain connects TRBV3-1 to TRBJ1-1, with a tentative D call TRBD1 (6 bases). The V gene's germline CDR1 is LGHDT and CDR2 YNNKEL (reference sequence). This CDR3 is built from 15 residues. V was shortened by 4 bases and J by 0 bases, with 12 bases between the two germline ends. CDR3 protein: CASSRGASVNTEAFF. Written as DNA, the CDR3 is TGTGCCAGCAGCCGGGGGGCGTCGGTGAACACTGAAGCTTTCTTT.

The gene calls are TRBV20-1 and TRBJ2-5; D remains unclear. Trimming cost V 6 bases and J 2 bases, with 13 bases left between them. Per germline, CDR1 DFQATT and CDR2 SNEGSKA (reference sequence). The CDR3 extends over 13 amino acids. CDR3 in DNA: TGCAGTGCCCGGCTGGTAGATCAAGAGACCCAGTACTTC. It translates to CSARLVDQETQYF.

This clonotype was seen only a few times. The chain couples TRBV6-2 or TRBV6-3 to TRBJ2-1; D unclear. The CDR3 has 16 residues. CDR1 MNHEY and CDR2 SVGEGT come from the germline V gene. Trimming took 6 bases from V and 0 from J, leaving 15 bases between them. CDR3 in amino acids: CASSKRGESSYNEQFF. DNA of the CDR3: TGTGCCAGCAGCAAACGAGGCGAAAGCTCCTACAATGAGCAGTTCTTC.

The chain carries TRBV11-2 and TRBJ1-2; TRBD1 matches at 7 bases. This CDR3 has 15 amino acids. J lost 1 base, V lost 6 bases, and 8 bases had no gene match. In germline, CDR1 is SGHAT, CDR2 FQNNGV. CDR3: CASRGQRGSNYGYTF. CDR3 DNA: TGTGCCAGCAGGGGACAGCGAGGGAGTAACTATGGCTACACCTTC.

The chain combines TRBV20-1 with TRBJ2-6; 7 positions agree with TRBD2. This CDR3 is 15 amino acids long. V dropped 6 bases and J dropped 0; count of bases not matched to a gene: 5. CDR1 DFQATT and CDR2 SNEGSKA come from the germline V gene (reference sequence). The CDR3 DNA follows: TGCAGTGCGCTCGGCGGGGGCTCTGGGGCCAACGTCCTGACTTTC. This translates into CSALGGGSGANVLTF.

V usage is TRBV4-1 and J usage is TRBJ2-2, with a possible D match to TRBD2 (5 bases). The germline gives CDR1 MGHRA, CDR2 YSYEKL. CDR3 size: 19 residues. Trimming took 0 bases from V and 6 from J, leaving 23 bases between them. The CDR3 reads CASSQDPRVGVVRAGELFF. The CDR3 DNA sequence: TGCGCCAGCAGCCAAGACCCCCGTGTTGGGGTGGTGAGGGCCGGGGAGCTGTTTTTT.

The table lists this clonotype with many counts. The chain employs TRBV5-1 and TRBJ2-3; 9 positions agree with TRBD2. This CDR3 is built from 17 residues. V gave up 3 bases and J gave up 9 bases; unmatched junction bases: 17. CDR1 SGHRS and CDR2 YFSETQ come from the germline V gene. CDR3 coding DNA: TGCGCCAGCAGCTCCCCCCGAGGCGGGGGGGCACGAGGGACGCAGTATTTT. Its translation: CASSSPRGGGARGTQYF.

The CDR3 sequence is CSVRKQQTFYGYTF. CDR3 coding DNA: TGCAGCGTTCGGAAACAGCAGACCTTCTATGGCTACACCTTC. The chain has TRBV29-1 and TRBJ1-2; D not resolved. V was pared by 5 bases and J by 4 bases, with 17 bases between. The CDR3 has 14 residues. The germline V gene has CDR1 SQVTM and CDR2 ANQGSEA.

This clonotype came up a few times. CDR3 bases: TGTGCCAGCAGCCAGGGCGGGGGGGACAATGAGCAGTTCTTC. Protein: CASSQGGGDNEQFF. This rearrangement joins TRBV4-2 to TRBJ2-1, with 9 bases that match TRBD2. After removal of 3 bases from V and 5 bases from J, the junction contained 2 bases not matched to a gene. Germline-derived CDR1 and CDR2 are LGHNA and YNFKEQ. The CDR3 has 14 residues.

The rearrangement uses TRBV7-9 and TRBJ1-4; 7 nucleotides align to TRBD1. The germline CDR1 and CDR2 sequences are SEHNR and FQNEAQ (reference sequence). CDR3 length equals 15 residues. V lost 5 bases to trimming and J lost 8 bases; unmatched junction nucleotides: 11. CDR3 sequence (DNA): TGTGCCAGCAGCCAAGGGGTACAGGGGAGCGAAAAACTGTTTTTT. It codes for CASSQGVQGSEKLFF.